The rows below give T cell receptor beta chains drawn from one sample of a study of identifying expanded T cells in peripheral blood. The repertoire was sequenced with immunoSEQ multiplex PCR; TCRdb's copy has only in-frame clones and lacks some. This sample yields 100,000 to 150,000 clones, of which about 80% are seen a single time; 2.5% to 4% belongs to the top ten. Sequencing used blood. Every receptor here comes from a person aged 18 to 75 in good health. The CDR3 runs from the conserved cysteine through the conserved F or W. The order of the fields is CDR3 DNA, CDR3 protein, J gene, clone size, D gene, V gene. D genes are given only for firm matches. Not all rows give a size; the values are once, few, many and, for expanded clones, a class.

CDR3 DNA: TGTGCCTGGAGTGTTCAGGGGAACACTGAAGCTTTCTTT
CDR3 protein: CAWSVQGNTEAFF
J gene: TRBJ1-1
clone size: few
D gene: .
V gene: TRBV30

CDR3 DNA: TGTGCCAGCAGCTTAGTCCGCGAAAGCTCCTACAATGAGCAGTTCTTC
CDR3 protein: CASSLVRESSYNEQFF
J gene: TRBJ2-1
clone size: .
D gene: .
V gene: TRBV11-2

CDR3 DNA: TGTGCCAGCAGTGAAGGCCGGGACAGGCCTTCCTACGAGCAGTACTTC
CDR3 protein: CASSEGRDRPSYEQYF
J gene: TRBJ2-7
clone size: .
D gene: TRBD1
V gene: TRBV6-1

CDR3 DNA: TGTGCCAGCACCTTCTCCCGACTAACGCGGGGGGAAGCTTTCTTT
CDR3 protein: CASTFSRLTRGEAFF
J gene: TRBJ1-1
clone size: once
D gene: .
V gene: TRBV6-5

CDR3 DNA: TGTGCCAGCTCACCCGGAGAAGATGGCTACACCTTC
CDR3 protein: CASSPGEDGYTF
J gene: TRBJ1-2
clone size: once
D gene: .
V gene: TRBV18

CDR3 DNA: TGTGCCGCAAGAGGACACCTCCTAAACTATGGCTACACCTTC
CDR3 protein: CAARGHLLNYGYTF
J gene: TRBJ1-2
clone size: .
D gene: .
V gene: TRBV19

CDR3 DNA: TGTGCCAGCAGCCCTCGTCTAGACTCCACCTTAAACTATGGCTACACCTTC
CDR3 protein: CASSPRLDSTLNYGYTF
J gene: TRBJ1-2
clone size: .
D gene: .
V gene: TRBV7-8

CDR3 DNA: TGTGCCAGCAGTTACGATCAGGGTCGGACTGAAGCTTTCTTT
CDR3 protein: CASSYDQGRTEAFF
J gene: TRBJ1-1
clone size: .
D gene: .
V gene: TRBV6-6

CDR3 DNA: TGTGCCAGCTCTCCCAGACAGGAGCTTGGAAACACCATATATTTT
CDR3 protein: CASSPRQELGNTIYF
J gene: TRBJ1-3
clone size: few
D gene: .
V gene: TRBV18

CDR3 DNA: TGTGCCAGCAGCCAAGTGGCGTTTCGGGGGTACCAAGAGACCCAGTACTTC
CDR3 protein: CASSQVAFRGYQETQYF
J gene: TRBJ2-5
clone size: .
D gene: .
V gene: TRBV14

CDR3 DNA: TGTGCCTGGAGTGAAGGGGGAGAGACCCAGTACTTC
CDR3 protein: CAWSEGGETQYF
J gene: TRBJ2-5
clone size: .
D gene: .
V gene: TRBV30

CDR3 DNA: TGTGCCAGTAGTATAGATTTCAGTTCTTCTAACTATGGCTACACCTTC
CDR3 protein: CASSIDFSSSNYGYTF
J gene: TRBJ1-2
clone size: medium-sized
D gene: .
V gene: TRBV19

CDR3 DNA: TGTGCCAGCAGCCAAGGGCACCCTTGGGAGACCCAGTACTTC
CDR3 protein: CASSQGHPWETQYF
J gene: TRBJ2-5
clone size: few
D gene: .
V gene: TRBV14

CDR3 DNA: TGTGCCAGCAGCGTTTCAGCGGGGGCAAGAGAGACCCAGTACTTC
CDR3 protein: CASSVSAGARETQYF
J gene: TRBJ2-5
clone size: .
D gene: TRBD2
V gene: TRBV9

CDR3 DNA: TGTGCCATCAGTGATCCAGATCAGCCCCAGCATTTT
CDR3 protein: CAISDPDQPQHF
J gene: TRBJ1-5
clone size: .
D gene: .
V gene: TRBV10-3

CDR3 DNA: TGTGCCAGCAGCTCCCGCAGGCGACAGGCATACCTCACCGGGGAGCTGTTTTTT
CDR3 protein: CASSSRRRQAYLTGELFF
J gene: TRBJ2-2
clone size: .
D gene: .
V gene: TRBV11-1

CDR3 DNA: TGTGCCAGCAGCCCCAGACAGGGGGCCGAAGCTTTCTTT
CDR3 protein: CASSPRQGAEAFF
J gene: TRBJ1-1
clone size: .
D gene: TRBD1
V gene: TRBV7-3

CDR3 DNA: TGTGCCAGCAGCCTAGGACCAAATGAGCAGTTCTTC
CDR3 protein: CASSLGPNEQFF
J gene: TRBJ2-1
clone size: .
D gene: .
V gene: TRBV2

CDR3 DNA: TGTGCCAGCACCCTGTTCGCAGGTCTAAATGAAAAACTGTTTTTT
CDR3 protein: CASTLFAGLNEKLFF
J gene: TRBJ1-4
clone size: .
D gene: .
V gene: TRBV6-5

CDR3 DNA: TGTGCCAGCAGCACCGGTCCAGGGCTCCCTTACAATGAGCAGTTCTTC
CDR3 protein: CASSTGPGLPYNEQFF
J gene: TRBJ2-1
clone size: .
D gene: .
V gene: TRBV11-2

CDR3 DNA: TGTGCCAGCAGCTACCGTACCTATGACATAACCTCCTACGAGCAGTACTTC
CDR3 protein: CASSYRTYDITSYEQYF
J gene: TRBJ2-7
clone size: .
D gene: .
V gene: TRBV7-2

CDR3 DNA: TGTGCCAGTAGTCTCACGCCGTATGGGGCGCGCGAGCAGTACTTC
CDR3 protein: CASSLTPYGAREQYF
J gene: TRBJ2-7
clone size: .
D gene: .
V gene: TRBV19

CDR3 DNA: TGTGCCAGCAGCTTAAACGGGGAGACCCAGTACTTC
CDR3 protein: CASSLNGETQYF
J gene: TRBJ2-5
clone size: .
D gene: .
V gene: TRBV7-8

CDR3 DNA: TGTGCCAGTAGGGGTGGAGGCACCGGGGAGCTGTTTTTT
CDR3 protein: CASRGGGTGELFF
J gene: TRBJ2-2
clone size: .
D gene: .
V gene: TRBV19

CDR3 DNA: TGCAGCGTTGAGGGACTAGCGGGGACCGGGGAGCTGTTTTTT
CDR3 protein: CSVEGLAGTGELFF
J gene: TRBJ2-2
clone size: .
D gene: TRBD2
V gene: TRBV29-1